This T cell receptor beta chain stems from a study of blood T cell repertoires in COVID-19. Across the study: The samples span acute and convalescent COVID-19 from the United States, Italy and Spain. PBMCs, B-cell-depleted T cells, or T cells were the source of the cDNA or gDNA that made up the material.

V shed 5 bases, J shed 1 base, and the junction held 6 bases outside the gene matches. The germline V gene encodes CDR1 ENHRY and CDR2 SYGVKD. This CDR3 has 16 residues. The protocol was immunoSEQ multiplex PCR, while the TCRdb copy is restricted to in-frame clones and leaves out a portion. Of tens of thousands of clones in the sample, around 85% were seen once. The chain combines TRBV10-3 with TRBJ2-3; 10 nucleotides agree with TRBD2. The material sequenced was peripheral blood. This clonotype originated in a woman aged 80 or over with COVID-19, enrolled during active disease. CDR3 in amino acids: CAISTSTSGGTDTQYF. CDR3 nucleotide sequence: TGTGCCATCAGTACCTCCACTAGCGGGGGCACAGATACGCAGTATTTT.